The following is a TCR beta chain sequence with its context. The antigen remains unidentified. This sample stems from a study of shared clonotypes between healthy human individuals. The CDR3 is 13 amino acids. V lost 1 base, J lost 6 bases, and 9 bases lay in between. Germline assignment: CDR1 LNHNV and CDR2 YYDKDF (reference sequence). Libraries were prepared by immunoSEQ multiplex PCR; TCRdb keeps only in-frame clonotypes and omits some of them. The profile shows more than 900,000 clones, 75% to 80% of them singletons. CD45RA+ naive and CD45RA-negative memory subsets were separated from CD4+ cells. General study results and limits: Naive CD4 clonotypes were shared across a few donors at about 5%. Measured sharing among donors was expected to vary with sequencing depth.

The chain links TRBV15 to TRBJ1-1, with D possibly matching TRBD1 (6 bases). The sample was memory CD4+ T cells from PBMCs. Indicated subset: CD45RA-negative fraction. This TCR came from a man younger than 35 in good health. Some clones in this sample may be carry-over from other donors' samples. The CDR3 bases are TGTGCCACCAGCAGAGGGGGGCGAGCTGAAGCTTTCTTT. As protein: CATSRGGRAEAFF.